This TCR beta chain emerged from a study of T cell responses to AZD1222 COVID-19 vaccine. The CDR3 extends over 15 amino acids. With 0 bases removed from V and 7 bases from J, the gap between germline ends came to 10 bases. The germline gives CDR1 SEHNR, CDR2 FQNEAQ (reference sequence). Produced via immunoSEQ multiplex PCR; TCRdb's table is partial and in-frame only. Seen here are roughly 140,000 clones, around 94% observed once, and the top ten hold about 9.4%. The TCR sequence derives from an adult who received the AZD1222 COVID-19 vaccine. The genes are TRBV7-9 and TRBJ1-6; D remains ambiguous. The source was peripheral blood, collected 28 days after the second AZD1222 dose. CDR3 DNA: TGTGCCAGCAGCTTAGCCCGCTTGGGGAATTCACCCCTCCACTTT. Protein sequence: CASSLARLGNSPLHF.